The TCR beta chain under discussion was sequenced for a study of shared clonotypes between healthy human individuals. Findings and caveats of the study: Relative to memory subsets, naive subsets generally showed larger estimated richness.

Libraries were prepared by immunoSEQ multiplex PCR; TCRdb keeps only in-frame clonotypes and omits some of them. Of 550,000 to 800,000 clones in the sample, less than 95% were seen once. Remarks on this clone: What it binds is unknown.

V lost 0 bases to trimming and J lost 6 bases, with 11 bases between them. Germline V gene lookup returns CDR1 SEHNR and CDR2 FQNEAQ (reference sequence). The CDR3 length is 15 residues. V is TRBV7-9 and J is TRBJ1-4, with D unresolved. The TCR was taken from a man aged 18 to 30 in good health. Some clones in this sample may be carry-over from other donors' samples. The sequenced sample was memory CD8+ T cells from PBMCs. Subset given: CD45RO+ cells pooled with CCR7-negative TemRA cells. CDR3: CASSLAAPSDEKLFF. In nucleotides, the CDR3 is TGTGCCAGCAGCTTAGCGGCTCCCTCGGATGAAAAACTGTTTTTT.